Below are 14 T cell receptor beta chains sequenced from a single sample in a study of OX40 agonist ivuxolimab in advanced cancers. The data were produced by immunoSEQ multiplex PCR, yet TCRdb's version contains in-frame clones alone and is incomplete. This table holds tens of thousands of clones, 65% to 90% found once. Sequencing used CD4+ or CD8+ T cells sorted from blood, obtained in a trial of the OX40 agonist ivuxolimab. The receptors originated from an adult with an advanced solid tumor such as melanoma, head and neck, liver or kidney cancer.

This chain links TRBV6-5 with TRBJ2-7, with 12 nucleotides matching TRBD2. V gave up 0 bases and J gave up 3 bases; unmatched junction bases: 3. The V gene's germline CDR1 is MNHEY and CDR2 SVGAGI. There are 16 residues in the CDR3. The CDR3 spells CASSYSATSGSYEQYF. The CDR3 coding sequence is TGTGCCAGCAGTTACTCCGCGACTAGCGGGAGCTACGAGCAGTACTTC.

This chain connects TRBV20-1 to TRBJ1-2, with D perhaps matching TRBD1 (5 bases). The CDR3 sequence is 11 residues long. V was pared by 5 bases and J by 12 bases, with 16 bases between. CDR1 is DFQATT, CDR2 SNEGSKA, per germline (reference sequence). Written as DNA, the CDR3 is TGCAGTGCTGCCGACTTAGGGGTACACACCTTC. It translates to CSAADLGVHTF.

The rearrangement joins TRBV19 to TRBJ1-2; no clear D. Germline lookup yields CDR1 LNHDA and CDR2 SQIVND (reference sequence). Trimming removed 4 bases at V and 8 bases at J, with 20 bases between. This CDR3 is 15 amino acids long. The CDR3 nucleotides read TGTGCCAGTAGTACCCAATCTCCCGGGCTTGAAGGCTACACCTTC. Translation: CASSTQSPGLEGYTF. Drawing the rest from reference TRBV19 and TRBJ1-2, the complete variable domain is DGGITQSPKYLFRKEGQNVTLSCEQNLNHDAMYWYRQDPGQGLRLIYYSQIVNDFQKGDIAEGYSVSREKKESFPLTVTSAQKNPTAFYLCASSTQSPGLEGYTFGSGTRLTVV.

This chain uses TRBV10-1 with TRBJ2-1, with a tentative D call TRBD2 (5 bases). This CDR3 comprises 14 residues. CDR1 WNHNN and CDR2 SYGVQD come from the germline V gene (reference sequence). The V and J ends lost 8 bases and 8 bases respectively, with 19 bases between them. This CDR3 reads CASARGSWRDEQFF. The CDR3 DNA follows: TGCGCCAGCGCCCGCGGGTCCTGGCGAGATGAGCAGTTCTTC.

This clone showed up just once. The chain joins TRBV10-3 to TRBJ2-3, with D unclear. The germline V gene has CDR1 ENHRY and CDR2 SYGVKD. The CDR3 sequence is 13 residues long. The V gene lost 0 bases and the J gene lost 4 bases, with 5 bases spanning the gap. The CDR3 region is CAISESAPDTQYF. CDR3 in DNA: TGTGCCATCAGTGAGTCAGCACCAGATACGCAGTATTTT.

The gene calls are TRBV19 and TRBJ1-3; D is undetermined. The CDR3 consists of 13 residues. The germline CDR1 and CDR2 sequences are LNHDA and SQIVND (reference sequence). V lost 3 bases and J 0 bases, leaving 3 bases between the germline ends. The CDR3, as DNA: TGTGCCAGTAGTATGGGCTCTGGAAACACCATATATTTT. Translated, it gives CASSMGSGNTIYF.

This sequence joins TRBV2 and TRBJ2-7, with D possibly matching TRBD1 (6 bases). This CDR3 has 15 residues. V was cut by 4 bases and J by 7 bases, with 20 bases left in between. The V gene's germline CDR1 is SNHLY and CDR2 FYNNEI. The CDR3 region has the DNA TGTGCCAGCAGTGTAAGGTCCGGACAGAGGCCTGAGCAGTACTTC. This encodes CASSVRSGQRPEQYF. The full variable domain, in which reference TRBV2 and TRBJ2-7 provide the parts outside the CDR3, is EPEVTQTPSHQVTQMGQEVILRCVPISNHLYFYWYRQILGQKVEFLVSFYNNEISEKSEIFDDQFSVERPDGSNFTLKIRSTKLEDSAMYFCASSVRSGQRPEQYFGPGTRLTVT.

The rearrangement joins TRBV7-6 to TRBJ2-1; 8 bases fit TRBD2. V lost 8 bases to trimming and J lost 7 bases; unmatched junction nucleotides: 10. Germline CDR1 SGHVS, CDR2 FNYEAQ. The CDR3 length is 14 residues. The CDR3 loop reads CASARGGQKNEQFF. CDR3 sequence (DNA): TGTGCCAGCGCCCGGGGGGGCCAAAAAAATGAGCAGTTCTTC.

The rearrangement links TRBV5-1 to TRBJ2-5; 7 bases map to TRBD2. The CDR3 is 14 amino acids. Trimming took 4 bases from V and 5 from J; bases not matched to a gene: 8. Germline CDR1 is SGHRS and CDR2 is YFSETQ. The CDR3 loop is CASSPMGGVETQYF. CDR3 coding DNA: TGCGCCAGCAGCCCCATGGGGGGGGTGGAGACCCAGTACTTC.

This sequence joins TRBV4-3 and TRBJ1-3; tentatively, D is TRBD1 (6 bases). The CDR3 contains 15 residues. Germline CDR1 LGHNA, CDR2 YSLEER. The V gene lost 4 bases and the J gene lost 2 bases, with 12 bases spanning the gap. The CDR3 bases are TGCGCCAGCAGCCCCCGCAGACAGGCTGGAAACACCATATATTTT. Translating it yields CASSPRRQAGNTIYF.

The CDR3 coding sequence is TGTGCCTGGGGGTCCCTAGGGATCGAAAACTATGGCTACACCTTC. Amino acids: CAWGSLGIENYGYTF. The chain employs TRBV30 and TRBJ1-2; D remains ambiguous. V lost 5 bases and J lost 2, with 18 bases in between. The CDR3 has 15 amino acids. Germline V gives CDR1 GTSNPN, CDR2 SVGIG (reference sequence).

The chain couples TRBV28 to TRBJ1-5; TRBD1 matches at 7 bases. The CDR3 is 14 amino acids. Germline trimming cut 5 bases from V and 15 bases from J; bases unmatched to any gene: 16. Germline V gives CDR1 MDHEN, CDR2 SYDVKM. The CDR3 protein is CASSPPGDSASVHF. The CDR3 coding sequence is TGTGCCAGCAGTCCCCCGGGGGACAGTGCTTCTGTGCATTTT.

V gene TRBV11-1 combines with J gene TRBJ1-1; D is unclear. CDR3 length: 12 amino acids. From germline, CDR1 is SGHAT and CDR2 FQDESV (reference sequence). Deletions cut 8 bases from V and 0 bases from J, with 7 bases between. The CDR3 DNA is TGTGCCAGCCGGAGGATGAACACTGAAGCTTTCTTT. It translates to CASRRMNTEAFF.

The gene calls are TRBV7-2 and TRBJ2-7; TRBD2 matches 8 bases. The CDR3 has 16 amino acids. Germline V gene sequence: CDR1 SGHTA, CDR2 FQGNSA. Trimming took 5 bases from V and 0 from J; bases not matched to a gene: 9. This CDR3 is CASSQWTSRTSYEQYF. CDR3 nucleotide sequence: TGTGCCAGCAGCCAATGGACTAGCCGAACCTCCTACGAGCAGTACTTC.